The following is a TCR beta chain sequence with its context. Its matching antigen is unknown. This entry is derived from a study of cytomegalovirus exposure and HLA in healthy donors. The wider study: The 120 validation repertoires and the 666 first-cohort repertoires shared a platform, a later analysis reported. Overall study findings and caveats: Overall, roughly 160 TCR beta chains were annotated as cytomegalovirus-associated. Specificity for CMV antigens was confirmed in vitro for a few of the CMV-associated chains. Subsequent analysis of the approximately 130 validation repertoires found a tendency for first-cohort TCR clusters to co-occur.

Germline assignment: CDR1 SGDLS and CDR2 YYNGEE. V was trimmed by 3 bases and J by 4 bases, leaving 11 bases between them. This CDR3 is built from 14 residues. Sequencing used immunoSEQ multiplex PCR; TCRdb keeps in-frame clones, though not all of them. The data hold 100,000 to 150,000 clones, with 70% to 90% observed a single time. The V and J genes are TRBV9 and TRBJ1-3, with a weak D call TRBD1 (5 bases). The sequence came from a woman between 25 and 40 years old in good health and CMV-seronegative. Specimen: PBMCs. The CDR3 loop reads CASSASGSGNTIYF. For the CDR3, the DNA is TGTGCCAGCAGCGCCTCAGGGTCCGGAAACACCATATATTTT.